Below, 12 T cell receptor beta chains from the same sample are listed, as sequenced in a study of liver allograft versus peripheral blood T cells. Study-level background: A comparison was made between T cell receptor repertoires in transplanted livers and those in recipients' peripheral blood.

TCRdb re-analysed the reads in MiXCR, keeping a single row per CDR3 protein. The sample has approximately 15,000 distinct CDR3 sequences, around 23% seen once. All receptors come from a human patient who had a liver transplant. The graft donor may have given rise to some T cells.

This clonotype was counted only a few times. The rearrangement joins TRBV29-1 to TRBJ1-5, with a possible D match to TRBD1 (5 bases). This CDR3 has 14 residues. Per germline, CDR1 SQVTM and CDR2 ANQGSEA. Trimming left V 5 bases short and J 4 bases short, with 15 bases between. The CDR3, as DNA: TGCAGCGTTCGGGATGGGGCAAAAAATCAGCCCCAGCATTTT. It translates to CSVRDGAKNQPQHF.

This clonotype was found many times. The V gene is TRBV24-1, the J gene TRBJ2-3, with D perhaps TRBD1 or TRBD2 (5 bases each). CDR1 and CDR2 from the germline V gene are KGHDR and SFDVKD. CDR3 length equals 17 residues. V was trimmed by 4 bases and J by 2 bases, leaving 18 bases between them. The chain's CDR3 is CATSDLPGRADTDTQYF. Here the CDR3 DNA reads TGTGCCACCAGTGACCTCCCGGGACGGGCTGACACAGATACGCAGTATTTT.

This clonotype has more than one count but fewer than ten. This sequence joins TRBV28 and TRBJ1-2; D is ambiguous. In germline, CDR1 is MDHEN, CDR2 SYDVKM. Trimming left V 5 bases short and J 5 bases short, with 18 bases between. This CDR3 comprises 15 residues. The CDR3 DNA reads as TGTGCCAGCAGTCCCTGGTCTACCTTAGGATATGGCTACACCTTC. Translated, it gives CASSPWSTLGYGYTF.

At least ten counts were recorded for this clonotype. The chain couples TRBV7-2 to TRBJ2-7, with TRBD2 matching 12 bases. The V segment lost 1 base and the J segment 4 bases; nucleotides outside the gene matches: 2. Germline V gene data show CDR1 as SGHTA and CDR2 as FQGNSA. The CDR3 extends over 15 amino acids. The CDR3 here is CASSLGTSGVYEQYF. The CDR3 nucleotides are TGTGCCAGCAGCTTAGGGACTAGCGGGGTATACGAGCAGTACTTC.

This clonotype was observed many times. The V and J genes are TRBV19 and TRBJ1-4, with TRBD1 matching 8 bases. With 6 bases clipped from V and 4 bases from J, the junction kept 13 bases outside the gene matches. Germline V CDR1 and CDR2: LNHDA, SQIVND (reference sequence). The CDR3 runs to 17 residues. For the CDR3, the DNA is TGTGCCAGTAGCTCCGGGACAGGAGTACAGTATAATGAAAAACTGTTTTTT. Amino acid sequence: CASSSGTGVQYNEKLFF.

The chain has TRBV25-1 and TRBJ1-6; the match to TRBD1 covers 8 bases. This CDR3 comprises 13 residues. The germline V gene encodes CDR1 MGHDK and CDR2 SYGVNS. Trimming cost V 8 bases and J 9 bases; bases outside gene matches: 6. The CDR3 DNA reads TGTGCCAGCGGTCAGGGGGCGAGTTCACCCCTCCACTTT. Protein product: CASGQGASSPLHF.

The chain recombines TRBV19 with TRBJ1-5; D unresolved. The germline V and J ends were trimmed by 5 bases and 3 bases, with 17 bases remaining between them. Germline CDR1 LNHDA, CDR2 SQIVND (reference sequence). This CDR3 comprises 16 residues. CDR3 protein: CASSPSLGSINQPQHF. Written as DNA, the CDR3 is TGTGCCAGTAGTCCGTCCCTCGGCAGTATCAATCAGCCCCAGCATTTT.

The rearrangement uses TRBV6-5 and TRBJ1-1; 8 bases are a match to TRBD1. Germline trimming cut 6 bases from V and 1 base from J; bases unmatched to any gene: 7. The germline CDR1 and CDR2 sequences are MNHEY and SVGAGI. The CDR3 totals 15 residues. The CDR3 is CASRQEDRGNTEAFF. CDR3 nucleotides: TGTGCCAGCAGACAAGAAGACAGGGGGAACACTGAAGCTTTCTTT.

This clonotype was counted only a few times. This sequence joins TRBV10-3 and TRBJ1-1; perhaps TRBD1 as D (5 bases). This CDR3 contains 12 residues. Per germline, CDR1 ENHRY and CDR2 SYGVKD. V gave up 6 bases and J gave up 8 bases, with 13 bases separating them. DNA of the CDR3: TGTGCCATCAGGACACAGGTGGGGGAAGCTTTCTTT. Translating it yields CAIRTQVGEAFF.

This clonotype has ten or more counts. This rearrangement joins TRBV6-1 to TRBJ1-2; possibly TRBD1 for D (5 bases). In germline, CDR1 is MNHNS, CDR2 SASEGT. Trimming shortened V by 8 bases and J by 5 bases, and 15 bases separated the two germline ends. The CDR3 runs to 13 residues. The CDR3 DNA reads as TGTGCCAGCCAGAGGGACCGGGGATATGGCTACACCTTC. Translation gives CASQRDRGYGYTF.

This clonotype was counted ten times or more. J is TRBJ2-1 and V is TRBV19; the match to TRBD1 covers 11 bases. The CDR3 has 15 residues. With V trimmed by 3 bases and J by 7 bases, 5 bases remained unmatched. CDR1 and CDR2 (germline): LNHDA, SQIVND (reference sequence). CDR3 DNA sequence: TGTGCCAGTAGTATTACGGGACAGGGGGGAAATGAGCAGTTCTTC. It specifies CASSITGQGGNEQFF.

The V and J genes are TRBV30 and TRBJ2-1; 7 bases fit TRBD1. The CDR3 spans 15 residues. J gave up 5 bases and V 1 base, and 8 bases lay outside the gene matches. Per germline, CDR1 GTSNPN and CDR2 SVGIG (reference sequence). The CDR3 nucleotides are TGTGCCTGGAGTGCAGACTGGACAGGAAACAATGAGCAGTTCTTC. As protein: CAWSADWTGNNEQFF.